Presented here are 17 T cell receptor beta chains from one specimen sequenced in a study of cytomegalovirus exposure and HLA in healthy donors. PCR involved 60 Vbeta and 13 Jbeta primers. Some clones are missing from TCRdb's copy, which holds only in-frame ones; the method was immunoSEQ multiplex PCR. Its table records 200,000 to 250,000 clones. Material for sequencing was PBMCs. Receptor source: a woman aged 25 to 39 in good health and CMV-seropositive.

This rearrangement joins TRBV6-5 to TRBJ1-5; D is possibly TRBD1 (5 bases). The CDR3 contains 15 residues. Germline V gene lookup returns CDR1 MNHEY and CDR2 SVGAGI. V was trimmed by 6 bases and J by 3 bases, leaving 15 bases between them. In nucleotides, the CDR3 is TGTGCCAGCAGCCAAAGGGGCAGCTACAATCAGCCCCAGCATTTT. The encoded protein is CASSQRGSYNQPQHF.

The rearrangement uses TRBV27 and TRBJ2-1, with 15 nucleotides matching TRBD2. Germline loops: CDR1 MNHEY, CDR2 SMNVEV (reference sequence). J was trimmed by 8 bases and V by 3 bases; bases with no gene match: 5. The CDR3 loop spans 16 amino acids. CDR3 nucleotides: TGTGCCAGCAGTTTCAAGGGACTAGCGGGAGGTCATGAGCAGTTCTTC. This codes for CASSFKGLAGGHEQFF.

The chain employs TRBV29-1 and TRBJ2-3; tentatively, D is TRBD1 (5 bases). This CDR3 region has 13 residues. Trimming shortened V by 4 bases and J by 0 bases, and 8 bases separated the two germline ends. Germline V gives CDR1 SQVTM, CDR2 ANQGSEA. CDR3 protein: CSVGPGSTDTQYF. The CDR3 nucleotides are TGCAGCGTTGGCCCAGGGAGCACAGATACGCAGTATTTT.

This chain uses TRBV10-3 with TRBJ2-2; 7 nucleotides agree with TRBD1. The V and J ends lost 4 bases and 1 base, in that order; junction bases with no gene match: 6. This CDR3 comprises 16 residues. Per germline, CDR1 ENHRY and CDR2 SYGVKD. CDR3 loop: CAISAIGDRNTGELFF. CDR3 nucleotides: TGTGCCATCAGTGCGATCGGGGACAGGAACACCGGGGAGCTGTTTTTT.

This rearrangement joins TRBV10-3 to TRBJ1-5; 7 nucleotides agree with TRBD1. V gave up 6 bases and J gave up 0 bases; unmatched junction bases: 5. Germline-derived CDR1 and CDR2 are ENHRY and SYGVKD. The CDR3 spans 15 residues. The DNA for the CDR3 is TGTGCCATCAGCGGGACAGAGTATAGCAATCAGCCCCAGCATTTT. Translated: CAISGTEYSNQPQHF.

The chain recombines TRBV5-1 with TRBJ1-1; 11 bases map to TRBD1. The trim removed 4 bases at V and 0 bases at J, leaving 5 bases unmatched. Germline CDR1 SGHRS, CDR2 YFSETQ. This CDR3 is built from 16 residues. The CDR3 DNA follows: TGCGCCAGCAGCACCGGGACAGGGGGGATGAACACTGAAGCTTTCTTT. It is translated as CASSTGTGGMNTEAFF.

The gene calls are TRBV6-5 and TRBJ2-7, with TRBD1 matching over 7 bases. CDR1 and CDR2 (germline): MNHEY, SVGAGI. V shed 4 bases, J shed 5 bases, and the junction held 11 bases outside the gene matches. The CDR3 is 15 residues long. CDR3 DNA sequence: TGTGCCAGCAGTTCCGACAGGGATACTCGAGACGAGCAGTACTTC. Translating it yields CASSSDRDTRDEQYF.

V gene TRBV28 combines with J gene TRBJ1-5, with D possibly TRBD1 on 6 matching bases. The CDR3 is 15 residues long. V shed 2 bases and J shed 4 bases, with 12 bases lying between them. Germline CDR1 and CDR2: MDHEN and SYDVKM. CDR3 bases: TGTGCCAGCAGTTTAAGCCGGACAGTTAATCAGCCCCAGCATTTT. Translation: CASSLSRTVNQPQHF.

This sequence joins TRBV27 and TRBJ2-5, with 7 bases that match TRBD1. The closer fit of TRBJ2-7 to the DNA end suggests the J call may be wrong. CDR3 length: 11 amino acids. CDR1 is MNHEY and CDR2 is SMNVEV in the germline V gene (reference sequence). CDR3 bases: TGTGCCAGCAGGACAGGGTACGAGCAGTACTTC. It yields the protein CASRTGYEQYF.

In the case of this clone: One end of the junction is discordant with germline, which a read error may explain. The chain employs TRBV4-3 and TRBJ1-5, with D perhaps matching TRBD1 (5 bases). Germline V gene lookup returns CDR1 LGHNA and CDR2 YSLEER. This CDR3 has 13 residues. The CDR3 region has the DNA TGCGCCGGCAGGACAAATAGCAATCAGCCCCAGCATTTT. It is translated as CAGRTNSNQPQHF.

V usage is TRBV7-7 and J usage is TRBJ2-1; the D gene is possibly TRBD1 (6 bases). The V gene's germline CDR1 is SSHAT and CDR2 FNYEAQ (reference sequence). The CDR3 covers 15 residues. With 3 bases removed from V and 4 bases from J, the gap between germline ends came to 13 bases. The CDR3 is CASSLISDSYNEQFF. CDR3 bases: TGTGCCAGCAGCTTGATCTCGGACAGTTACAATGAGCAGTTCTTC. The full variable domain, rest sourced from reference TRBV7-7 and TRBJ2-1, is GAGVSQSPRYKVTKRGQDVTLRCDPISSHATLYWYQQALGQGPEFLTYFNYEAQPDKSGLPSDRFSAERPEGSISTLTIQRTEQRDSAMYRCASSLISDSYNEQFFGPGTRLTVL.

CDR3 in DNA: TGTGCCAGCAGCCGGACAGGGTACGAGCAGTACTTC. Its protein product is CASSRTGYEQYF. The rearrangement links TRBV7-9 to TRBJ2-5; 8 bases agree with TRBD1. The J call is uncertain, as TRBJ2-7 better fits the DNA end. CDR3 length: 12 amino acids. From germline, CDR1 is SEHNR and CDR2 FQNEAQ (reference sequence).

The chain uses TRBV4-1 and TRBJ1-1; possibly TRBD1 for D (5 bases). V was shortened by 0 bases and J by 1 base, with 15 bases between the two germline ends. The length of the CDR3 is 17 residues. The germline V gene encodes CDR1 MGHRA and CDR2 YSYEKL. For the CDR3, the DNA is TGCGCCAGCAGCCAAGAGGGGCTAGGAGGGCCGAACACTGAAGCTTTCTTT. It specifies CASSQEGLGGPNTEAFF.

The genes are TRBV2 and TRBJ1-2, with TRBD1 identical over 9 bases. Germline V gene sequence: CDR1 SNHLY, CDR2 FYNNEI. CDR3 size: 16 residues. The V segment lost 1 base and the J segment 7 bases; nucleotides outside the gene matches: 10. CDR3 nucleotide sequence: TGTGCCAGCAGTGAAGATAGGGGACAGGGATCACGTGGCTACACCTTC. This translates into CASSEDRGQGSRGYTF.

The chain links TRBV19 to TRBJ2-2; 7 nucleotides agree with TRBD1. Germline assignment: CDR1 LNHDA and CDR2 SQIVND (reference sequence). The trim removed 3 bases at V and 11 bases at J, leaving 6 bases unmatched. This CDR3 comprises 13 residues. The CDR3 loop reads CASSIRAGGELFF. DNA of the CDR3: TGTGCCAGTAGTATTAGGGCAGGGGGTGAGCTGTTTTTT.

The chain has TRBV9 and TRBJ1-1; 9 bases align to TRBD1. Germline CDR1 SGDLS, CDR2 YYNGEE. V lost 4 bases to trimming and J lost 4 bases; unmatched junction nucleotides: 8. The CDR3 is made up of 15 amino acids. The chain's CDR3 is CASSPYTGGITEAFF. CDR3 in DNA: TGTGCCAGCAGCCCCTACACAGGGGGCATCACTGAAGCTTTCTTT.

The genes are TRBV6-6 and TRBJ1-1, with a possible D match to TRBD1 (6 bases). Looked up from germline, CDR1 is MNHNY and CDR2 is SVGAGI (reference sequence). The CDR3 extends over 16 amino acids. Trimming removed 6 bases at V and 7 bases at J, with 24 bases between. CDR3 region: CASSMGVGGARGEAFF. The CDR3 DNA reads TGTGCCAGCAGCATGGGCGTAGGGGGGGCGCGCGGTGAAGCTTTCTTT.